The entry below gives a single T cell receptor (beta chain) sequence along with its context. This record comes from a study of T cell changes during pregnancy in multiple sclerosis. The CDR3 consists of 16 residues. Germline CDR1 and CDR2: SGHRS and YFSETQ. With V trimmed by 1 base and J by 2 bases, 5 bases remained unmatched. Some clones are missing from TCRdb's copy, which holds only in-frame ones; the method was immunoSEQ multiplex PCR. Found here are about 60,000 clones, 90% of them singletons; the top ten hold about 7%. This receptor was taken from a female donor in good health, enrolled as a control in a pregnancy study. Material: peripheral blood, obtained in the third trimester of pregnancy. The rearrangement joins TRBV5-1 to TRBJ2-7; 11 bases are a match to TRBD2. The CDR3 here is CASSLKSSGGAYEQYF. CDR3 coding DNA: TGCGCCAGCAGCTTGAAAAGTAGCGGGGGGGCCTACGAGCAGTACTTC.